The 8 T cell receptor beta chains listed next were all sequenced from one sample in a study of blood T cell repertoires in COVID-19. Clones were read by immunoSEQ multiplex PCR, and TCRdb kept only the in-frame ones, dropping some. The sample has under 250,000 clones; approximately 85% are singletons. The specimen sequenced was PBMCs or T cells enriched from blood (not recorded which). The receptors were gathered from a woman between 45 and 60 years old with acute COVID-19.

This clone has a single count. The chain employs TRBV2 and TRBJ2-2; 9 bases are shared with TRBD2. The CDR3 runs to 18 residues. The germline V gene has CDR1 SNHLY and CDR2 FYNNEI. The V and J ends lost 5 bases and 0 bases, in that order; junction bases with no gene match: 10. The CDR3 DNA is TGTGCCAGCAGTCAAAGGGACTTAGCGGGGGCGAACACCGGGGAGCTGTTTTTT. The encoded protein is CASSQRDLAGANTGELFF.

Here the CDR3 reads CASSRGRRGGDGYTF. The CDR3 DNA reads TGTGCCAGCAGTAGAGGACGGCGGGGAGGGGATGGCTACACCTTC. The chain couples TRBV6-2 or TRBV6-3 to TRBJ1-2; tentatively, D is TRBD1 (5 bases). The CDR3 contains 15 residues. The V end lost 5 bases, the J end lost 6 bases, and 19 bases lay between the germline ends. Germline V gene sequence: CDR1 MNHEY, CDR2 SVGEGT.

This chain joins TRBV19 and TRBJ1-5, with 10 bases fitting TRBD1. Germline V gene sequence: CDR1 LNHDA, CDR2 SQIVND (reference sequence). J gave up 3 bases and V 5 bases, and 7 bases lay outside the gene matches. CDR3 length equals 16 residues. CDR3 coding DNA: TGTGCCAGTAGTCCCCGGGGACAGGGGAACAATCAGCCCCAGCATTTT. It is translated as CASSPRGQGNNQPQHF. Drawing the rest from reference TRBV19 and TRBJ1-5, the complete variable domain is DGGITQSPKYLFRKEGQNVTLSCEQNLNHDAMYWYRQDPGQGLRLIYYSQIVNDFQKGDIAEGYSVSREKKESFPLTVTSAQKNPTAFYLCASSPRGQGNNQPQHFGDGTRLSIL.

This chain joins TRBV9 and TRBJ2-1; TRBD1 might be the D (7 bases). In germline, CDR1 is SGDLS, CDR2 YYNGEE. V lost 4 bases, J lost 1 base, and 12 bases lay in between. The CDR3 consists of 15 residues. The CDR3: CASSPGGISYNEQFF. As DNA, the CDR3 is TGTGCCAGCAGCCCAGGGGGGATATCCTACAATGAGCAGTTCTTC.

The CDR3, as DNA: TGTGCCAGTAGTGCGGGACGGATCTATGGCTACACCTTC. It is translated as CASSAGRIYGYTF. The chain employs TRBV19 and TRBJ1-2; possibly TRBD1 for D (5 bases). CDR1 and CDR2 from the germline V gene are LNHDA and SQIVND (reference sequence). Trimming took off 5 bases at V and 4 bases at J, with 11 bases between the two ends. The CDR3 consists of 13 residues. The entire variable domain, with the rest obtained from reference TRBV19 and TRBJ1-2, is as follows: DGGITQSPKYLFRKEGQNVTLSCEQNLNHDAMYWYRQDPGQGLRLIYYSQIVNDFQKGDIAEGYSVSREKKESFPLTVTSAQKNPTAFYLCASSAGRIYGYTFGSGTRLTVV.

The genes are TRBV2 and TRBJ2-7, with no clear D. Trimming removed 7 bases from V and 6 bases from J, with 19 bases in between. The CDR3 consists of 14 residues. CDR1 and CDR2 (germline): SNHLY, FYNNEI. CDR3 DNA: TGTGCCAGCAATCCAGGTAGGCAGGTCGGCGAGCAGTACTTC. Amino acids: CASNPGRQVGEQYF.

The V and J genes are TRBV24-1 and TRBJ2-1, with 7 nucleotides matching TRBD2. This CDR3 region has 13 residues. V was clipped by 10 bases and J by 3 bases; unmatched bases: 5. CDR1 is KGHDR, CDR2 SFDVKD, per germline. The CDR3 DNA is TGTGCCACGGGGGGGGAGAGCTACAATGAGCAGTTCTTC. Protein product: CATGGESYNEQFF.

Only one count was recorded for this clone. The chain uses TRBV18 and TRBJ1-2, with TRBD1 as a possible D gene (5 bases). Germline V gene sequence: CDR1 KGHSH, CDR2 LQKENI. The germline V and J ends were trimmed by 1 base and 8 bases, with 11 bases remaining between them. This CDR3 is built from 13 residues. This CDR3 is CASSPLPGHGYTF. CDR3 sequence (DNA): TGTGCCAGCTCACCACTTCCAGGGCACGGCTACACCTTC.